Listed here are 21 T cell receptor beta chains from one sample, sequenced in a study of response to subunit inactivated influenza vaccine. In TCRdb, the RT-PCR reads were re-called with MiXCR into one record per CDR3 protein. Altogether about 650,000 distinct CDR3 sequences are present, around 15% being singletons, with the ten largest covering less than 9%. The sequencing used PBMCs from blood, collected 14 to 15 days before vaccination. Source of these receptors: a man aged 50-59 years who received an inactivated influenza vaccine.

The rearrangement links TRBV27 to TRBJ1-4; a weak D match, TRBD1 (6 bases). The CDR3 length is 14 residues. Germline V gives CDR1 MNHEY, CDR2 SMNVEV (reference sequence). V lost 6 bases, J lost 5 bases, and 13 bases lay in between. The DNA of the CDR3 is TGTGCCAGCAGCTCCACAGGGATGAATGAAAAACTGTTTTTT. Translation: CASSSTGMNEKLFF.

The chain is built from TRBV30 and TRBJ2-7, with TRBD1 matching 7 bases. Germline V lookup: CDR1 GTSNPN, CDR2 SVGIG (reference sequence). V lost 7 bases and J lost 0; bases outside the gene matches: 6. The CDR3 is made up of 13 amino acids. CDR3 nucleotides: TGTGCCTCATTACAGGGGAACTCCTACGAGCAGTACTTC. Translating it yields CASLQGNSYEQYF.

The chain couples TRBV20-1 to TRBJ2-5; TRBD2 agrees at 14 bases. CDR1 and CDR2 (germline): DFQATT, SNEGSKA (reference sequence). The CDR3 runs to 19 residues. Trimming cost V 6 bases and J 2 bases; bases outside gene matches: 17. CDR3 sequence (DNA): TGCAGTGCCATAGACTACCTGACTAGCGGGGGGGGACTACAAGAGACCCAGTACTTC. Translation gives CSAIDYLTSGGGLQETQYF.

There are a few counts of this clonotype. The chain combines TRBV12-3 or TRBV12-4 with TRBJ1-6, with D unclear. Deletions cut 6 bases from V and 13 bases from J, with 19 bases between. This CDR3 contains 14 residues. The CDR3 DNA is TGTGCCAGCAGCCTGGGAGCAGCGGCGGGGCCCCTCCACTTT. The encoded protein is CASSLGAAAGPLHF.

In its sample, this clonotype was seen a few times. The genes are TRBV12-3 or TRBV12-4 and TRBJ1-1; D might be TRBD1 (6 bases). Trimming took off 5 bases at V and 2 bases at J, with 15 bases between the two ends. CDR3 length: 15 residues. CDR3 nucleotides: TGTGCCAGCAGTACTAGGGGGGCAGCAAACACTGAAGCTTTCTTT. Its translation: CASSTRGAANTEAFF.

V and J are TRBV2 and TRBJ2-1; D assignment may be TRBD1 or TRBD2 (6 bases each). The CDR3 sequence is 15 residues long. The ends were cut back, 2 bases at V and 1 base at J, with 9 bases in the middle. Germline assignment: CDR1 SNHLY and CDR2 FYNNEI. The CDR3 DNA sequence: TGTGCCAGCAGTGAAAGAGGGGGGTCCTACAATGAGCAGTTCTTC. It yields the protein CASSERGGSYNEQFF.

The V call is TRBV6-2 or TRBV6-3, the J call TRBJ2-5; TRBD2 is a possible D gene (6 bases). Per germline, CDR1 MNHEY and CDR2 SVGEGT. Trimming cost V 11 bases and J 5 bases, with 18 bases left between them. The CDR3 has 13 amino acids. In DNA, the CDR3 is TGTGCCGCACGACGGGACTCGGGGGAGACCCAGTACTTC. Residues: CAARRDSGETQYF.

The rearrangement joins TRBV6-5 to TRBJ2-1, with 9 bases fitting TRBD1. Looked up from germline, CDR1 is MNHEY and CDR2 is SVGAGI. This CDR3 has 15 residues. With V trimmed by 4 bases and J by 4 bases, 5 bases remained unmatched. The CDR3 sequence: CASSFRQGVYNEQFF. The DNA for the CDR3 is TGTGCCAGCAGTTTCCGACAGGGGGTGTACAATGAGCAGTTCTTC.

At least ten counts were recorded for this clonotype. The genes are TRBV3-1 and TRBJ1-1; D is possibly TRBD1 (6 bases). The CDR3 runs 14 residues. Per germline, CDR1 LGHDT and CDR2 YNNKEL (reference sequence). The V end was cut by 0 bases, the J end by 4 bases, with 9 bases between. CDR3 nucleotides: TGTGCCAGCAGCCAAGAAAACAGGGCCACTGAAGCTTTCTTT. Translating gives CASSQENRATEAFF. The full variable domain, its missing parts supplied by reference TRBV3-1 and TRBJ1-1, is DTAVSQTPKYLVTQMGNDKSIKCEQNLGHDTMYWYKQDSKKFLKIMFSYNNKELIINETVPNRFSPKSPDKAHLNLHINSLELGDSAVYFCASSQENRATEAFFGQGTRLTVV.

This clonotype was observed a few times. The chain links TRBV6-2 or TRBV6-3 to TRBJ2-3; no reliable D call. This CDR3 is built from 15 residues. The germline V gene has CDR1 MNHEY and CDR2 SVGEGT. V lost 6 bases to trimming and J lost 4 bases, with 17 bases between them. The CDR3 coding sequence is TGTGCCAGCAGCCTCACAGCGAACGGCGCAGATACGCAGTATTTT. Translation gives CASSLTANGADTQYF.

The rearrangement uses TRBV6-2 or TRBV6-3 and TRBJ2-3, with 8 bases aligning to TRBD1. This CDR3 has 15 residues. Unmatched junction bases numbered 4, after V lost 0 bases and J lost 5 bases. Germline CDR1 is MNHEY and CDR2 is SVGEGT. This CDR3 reads CASSYSAGGQDTQYF. In DNA, the CDR3 is TGTGCCAGCAGTTACTCGGCAGGGGGCCAAGATACGCAGTATTTT.

There are a few counts of this clonotype. The genes are TRBV3-1 and TRBJ2-1; 13 bases align to TRBD2. Germline CDR1 is LGHDT and CDR2 is YNNKEL (reference sequence). The CDR3 loop spans 18 amino acids. V shed 1 base, J shed 8 bases, and the junction held 11 bases outside the gene matches. The CDR3 DNA reads TGTGCCAGCAGCCAAGGGGCACTAGCGGGAGGGCCGTACCATGAGCAGTTCTTC. It is translated as CASSQGALAGGPYHEQFF.

This chain joins TRBV9 and TRBJ2-7, with 7 bases that match TRBD1. CDR1 is SGDLS and CDR2 is YYNGEE in the germline V gene. V trimming: 0 bases; J trimming: 1 base; junction bases outside the gene matches: 4. This CDR3 contains 15 residues. Here the CDR3 DNA reads TGTGCCAGCAGCGTAGGACAGGGACGGTCCTACGAGCAGTACTTC. It codes for CASSVGQGRSYEQYF.

This clonotype was recorded a few times. The genes are TRBV27 and TRBJ2-2; perhaps TRBD2 as D (6 bases). Trimming left V 8 bases short and J 0 bases short, with 10 bases between. This CDR3 comprises 14 residues. Germline CDR1 and CDR2: MNHEY and SMNVEV (reference sequence). The CDR3 loop is CASRRLANTGELFF. CDR3 in DNA: TGTGCCAGCCGCAGACTAGCGAACACCGGGGAGCTGTTTTTT.

The chain carries TRBV20-1 and TRBJ2-3, with D perhaps being TRBD1 or TRBD2 (5 bases each). Germline CDR1 DFQATT, CDR2 SNEGSKA (reference sequence). The CDR3 is made up of 16 amino acids. Trimming cost V 5 bases and J 4 bases, with 22 bases left between them. Here the CDR3 reads CSADRLAGEGSDTQYF. The CDR3 DNA is TGCAGTGCTGACCGATTAGCCGGAGAGGGGTCAGATACGCAGTATTTT.

This clonotype was observed a few times. The V and J genes are TRBV20-1 and TRBJ1-2; D may be TRBD1 (6 bases). The V gene lost 1 base and the J gene lost 7 bases, with 13 bases spanning the gap. Germline V lookup: CDR1 DFQATT, CDR2 SNEGSKA (reference sequence). The CDR3 covers 13 residues. The CDR3: CSARVQGIFGYTF. CDR3 DNA: TGCAGTGCTAGAGTACAGGGCATCTTTGGCTACACCTTC.

The rearrangement uses TRBV11-2 and TRBJ1-2; D is unclear. CDR3 length: 15 residues. The germline CDR1 and CDR2 sequences are SGHAT and FQNNGV. The V end lost 6 bases, the J end lost 2 bases, and 16 bases lay between the germline ends. CDR3 protein: CASRLPFGPNYGYTF. The CDR3 nucleotides read TGTGCCAGCAGGCTACCTTTTGGACCGAACTATGGCTACACCTTC.

Regarding this clonotype: A single base separates this from a much larger clone, so it may be a read error. This CDR3 is CASVPFNEQFF. DNA of the CDR3: TGTGCCTCTGTACCCTTTAATGAGCAGTTCTTC. The chain employs TRBV12-3 or TRBV12-4 and TRBJ2-1; D call uncertain. This CDR3 spans 11 amino acids. With 11 bases removed from V and 7 bases from J, the gap between germline ends came to 12 bases.

This chain joins TRBV11-2 and TRBJ2-1; D might be TRBD1 (5 bases). Germline V gene lookup returns CDR1 SGHAT and CDR2 FQNNGV. The CDR3 runs to 18 residues. V was pared by 5 bases and J by 0 bases, with 20 bases between. CDR3 loop: CASSKGVWAETSYNEQFF. CDR3 nucleotides: TGTGCCAGCAGCAAAGGGGTATGGGCTGAGACCTCCTACAATGAGCAGTTCTTC.

This clonotype was detected only a few times. The CDR3 bases are TGTGCCAGCAGCCCGGGCGGGAGGAACTCCTACGAGCAGTACTTC. Amino acids: CASSPGGRNSYEQYF. The J gene is TRBJ2-7, the V gene TRBV28, with 8 bases identical to TRBD2. J gave up 0 bases and V 6 bases, and 7 bases lay outside the gene matches. Germline V gene sequence: CDR1 MDHEN, CDR2 SYDVKM. CDR3 length: 15 amino acids.

The gene calls are TRBV7-9 and TRBJ2-3, with D unclear. Per germline, CDR1 SEHNR and CDR2 FQNEAQ (reference sequence). V gave up 3 bases and J gave up 3 bases, with 13 bases separating them. The CDR3 has 15 residues. CDR3 sequence: CASSLITGETDTQYF. The CDR3 DNA reads TGTGCCAGCAGCTTGATAACTGGAGAAACAGATACGCAGTATTTT.